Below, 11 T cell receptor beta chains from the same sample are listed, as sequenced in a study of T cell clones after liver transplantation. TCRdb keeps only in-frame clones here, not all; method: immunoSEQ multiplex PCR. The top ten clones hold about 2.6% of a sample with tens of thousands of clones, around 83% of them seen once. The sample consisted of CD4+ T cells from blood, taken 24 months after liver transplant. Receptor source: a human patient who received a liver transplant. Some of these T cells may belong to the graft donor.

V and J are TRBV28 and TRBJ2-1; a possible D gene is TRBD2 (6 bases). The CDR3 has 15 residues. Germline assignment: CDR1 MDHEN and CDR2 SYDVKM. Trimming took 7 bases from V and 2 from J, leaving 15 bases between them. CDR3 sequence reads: CASKPGGAAYNEQFF. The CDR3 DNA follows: TGTGCCAGCAAACCGGGCGGGGCGGCCTACAATGAGCAGTTCTTC.

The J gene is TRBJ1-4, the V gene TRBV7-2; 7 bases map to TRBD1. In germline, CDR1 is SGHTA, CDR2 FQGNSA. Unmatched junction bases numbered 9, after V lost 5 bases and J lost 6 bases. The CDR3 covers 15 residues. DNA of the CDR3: TGTGCCAGCAGCCCTCGGACAGGCGGGCATGAAAAACTGTTTTTT. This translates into CASSPRTGGHEKLFF. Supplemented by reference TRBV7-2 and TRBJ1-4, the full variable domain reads GAGVSQSPSNKVTEKGKDVELRCDPISGHTALYWYRQSLGQGLEFLIYFQGNSAPDKSGLPSDRFSAERTGGSVSTLTIQRTQQEDSAVYLCASSPRTGGHEKLFFGSGTQLSVL.

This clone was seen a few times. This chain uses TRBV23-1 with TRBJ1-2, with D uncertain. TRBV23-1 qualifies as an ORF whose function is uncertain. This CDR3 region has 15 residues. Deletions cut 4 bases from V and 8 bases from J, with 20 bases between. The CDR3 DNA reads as TGCGCCAGCAGTCGATCCTGGGTTCCAGGAGACGGCTACACCTTC. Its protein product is CASSRSWVPGDGYTF.

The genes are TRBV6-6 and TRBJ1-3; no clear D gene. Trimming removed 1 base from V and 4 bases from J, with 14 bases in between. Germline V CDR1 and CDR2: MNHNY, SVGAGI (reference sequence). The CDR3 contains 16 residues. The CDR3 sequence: CASSYLAGAAGNTIYF. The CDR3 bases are TGTGCCAGCAGTTACTTAGCGGGCGCAGCAGGAAACACCATATATTTT.

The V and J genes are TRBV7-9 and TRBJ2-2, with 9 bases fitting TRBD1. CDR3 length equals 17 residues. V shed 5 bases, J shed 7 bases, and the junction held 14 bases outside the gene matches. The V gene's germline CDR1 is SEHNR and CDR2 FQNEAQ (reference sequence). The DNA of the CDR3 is TGTGCCAGCAGCCTAATTTCCGGGACAGGGTTTATCGGGGAGCTGTTTTTT. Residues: CASSLISGTGFIGELFF.

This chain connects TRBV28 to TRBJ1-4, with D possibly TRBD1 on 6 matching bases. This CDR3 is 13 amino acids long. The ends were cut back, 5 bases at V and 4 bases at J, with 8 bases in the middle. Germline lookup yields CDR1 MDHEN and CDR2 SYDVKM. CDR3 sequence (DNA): TGTGCCAGCAGTACAGGGATTAATGAAAAACTGTTTTTT. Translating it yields CASSTGINEKLFF.

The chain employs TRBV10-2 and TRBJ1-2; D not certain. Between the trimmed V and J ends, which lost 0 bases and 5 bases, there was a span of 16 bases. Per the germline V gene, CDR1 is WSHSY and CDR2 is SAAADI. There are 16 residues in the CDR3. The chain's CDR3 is CASSESKQTIGYGYTF. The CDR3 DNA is TGCGCCAGCAGTGAGTCGAAACAGACGATTGGGTATGGCTACACCTTC.

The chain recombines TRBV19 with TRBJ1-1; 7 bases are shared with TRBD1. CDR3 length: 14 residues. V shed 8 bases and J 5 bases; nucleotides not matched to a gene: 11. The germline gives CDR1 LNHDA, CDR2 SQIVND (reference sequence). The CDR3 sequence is CASRIRRGRTEAFF. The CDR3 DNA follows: TGTGCCAGTCGAATAAGGAGGGGGCGGACTGAAGCTTTCTTT.

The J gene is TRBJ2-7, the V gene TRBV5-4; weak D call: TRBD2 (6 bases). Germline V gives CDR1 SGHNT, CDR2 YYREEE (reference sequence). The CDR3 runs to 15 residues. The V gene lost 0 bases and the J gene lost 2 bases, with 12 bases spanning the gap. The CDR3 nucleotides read TGTGCCAGCAGCTTGGGGAGGGCCCCCACCTACGAGCAGTACTTC. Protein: CASSLGRAPTYEQYF. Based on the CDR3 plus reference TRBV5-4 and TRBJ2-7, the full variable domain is ETGVTQSPTHLIKTRGQQVTLRCSSQSGHNTVSWYQQALGQGPQFIFQYYREEENGRGNFPPRFSGLQFPNYSSELNVNALELDDSALYLCASSLGRAPTYEQYFGPGTRLTVT.

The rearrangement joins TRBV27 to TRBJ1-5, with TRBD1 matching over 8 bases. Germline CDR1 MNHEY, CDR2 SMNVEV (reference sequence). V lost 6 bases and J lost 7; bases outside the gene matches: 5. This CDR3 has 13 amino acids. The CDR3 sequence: CASRKQGDQPQHF. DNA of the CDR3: TGTGCCAGCAGGAAACAGGGGGACCAGCCCCAGCATTTT.

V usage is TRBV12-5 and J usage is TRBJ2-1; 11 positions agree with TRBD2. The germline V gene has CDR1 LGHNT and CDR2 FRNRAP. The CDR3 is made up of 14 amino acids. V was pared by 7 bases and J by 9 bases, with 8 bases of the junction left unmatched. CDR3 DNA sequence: TGTGCTAGTGCCGCACTAGCGGGAGTCGGTGAGCAGTTCTTC. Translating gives CASAALAGVGEQFF. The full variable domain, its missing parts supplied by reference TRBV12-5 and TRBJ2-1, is DARVTQTPRHKVTEMGQEVTMRCQPILGHNTVFWYRQTMMQGLELLAYFRNRAPLDDSGMPKDRFSAEMPDATLATLKIQPSEPRDSAVYFCASAALAGVGEQFFGPGTRLTVL.